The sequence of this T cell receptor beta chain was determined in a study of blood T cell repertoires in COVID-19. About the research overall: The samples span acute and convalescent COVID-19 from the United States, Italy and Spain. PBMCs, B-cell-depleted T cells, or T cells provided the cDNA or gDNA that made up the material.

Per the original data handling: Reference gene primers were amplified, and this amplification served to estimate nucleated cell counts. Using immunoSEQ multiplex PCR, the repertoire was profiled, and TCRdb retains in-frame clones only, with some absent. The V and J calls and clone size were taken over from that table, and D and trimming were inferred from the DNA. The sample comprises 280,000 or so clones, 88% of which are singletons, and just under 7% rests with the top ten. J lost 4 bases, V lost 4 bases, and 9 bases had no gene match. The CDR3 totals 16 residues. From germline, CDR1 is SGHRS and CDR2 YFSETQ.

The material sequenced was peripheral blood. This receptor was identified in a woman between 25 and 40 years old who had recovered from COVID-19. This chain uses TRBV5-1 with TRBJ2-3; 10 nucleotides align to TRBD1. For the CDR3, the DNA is TGCGCCAGCAGCCGAGGGTCCGGGACAGGGGCAGATACGCAGTATTTT. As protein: CASSRGSGTGADTQYF. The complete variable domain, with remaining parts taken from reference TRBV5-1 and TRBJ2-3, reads KAGVTQTPRYLIKTRGQQVTLSCSPISGHRSVSWYQQTPGQGLQFLFEYFSETQRNKGNFPGRFSGRQFSNSRSEMNVSTLELGDSALYLCASSRGSGTGADTQYFGPGTRLTVL.